The 14 T cell receptor beta chains reported below all come from one sample, sequenced in a study of a mutant IDH1 vaccine in newly diagnosed glioma. Sequenced by immunoSEQ multiplex PCR; TCRdb stores in-frame clones only, minus some. The sample lists about 53,000 clones; about 81% were seen once. These TCRs' antigens remain unknown. Indicated time point: week 23, last vaccination. It was 300 ug of mutant IDH1 20-mer peptide that made up each vaccine dose, given with topical imiquimod. The source material was PBMCs, sampled from a glioma patient whose treatment included an IDH1 peptide vaccine. The receptors were sampled from a middle-aged woman with glioma. Some clones in this sample may be carry-over from other donors' samples.

The chain carries TRBV4-3 and TRBJ1-2; the D is unclear. Germline V gives CDR1 LGHNA, CDR2 YSLEER. V lost 0 bases and J lost 4, with 12 bases in between. The CDR3 runs 15 residues. Here the CDR3 DNA reads TGCGCCAGCAGCCAAGATGGGCAGAGCCCCTATGGCTACACCTTC. Its protein product is CASSQDGQSPYGYTF.

The J gene is TRBJ1-3, the V gene TRBV18; no reliable D call. V shed 2 bases and J shed 0 bases, with 5 bases lying between them. The CDR3 extends over 14 amino acids. From germline, CDR1 is KGHSH and CDR2 LQKENI. The CDR3: CASSPGNSGNTIYF. The CDR3 DNA sequence: TGTGCCAGCTCACCAGGAAACTCTGGAAACACCATATATTTT.

The gene calls are TRBV18 and TRBJ1-1; D is undetermined. V was trimmed by 3 bases and J by 1 base, leaving 6 bases between them. Germline V gives CDR1 KGHSH, CDR2 LQKENI. The CDR3 runs 13 residues. Here the CDR3 DNA reads TGTGCCAGCTCACCGGACCAGAACACTGAAGCTTTCTTT. Protein sequence: CASSPDQNTEAFF.

The chain uses TRBV27 and TRBJ1-1; D gene ambiguous. The V end lost 1 base, the J end lost 6 bases, and 9 bases lay between the germline ends. From germline, CDR1 is MNHEY and CDR2 SMNVEV (reference sequence). The length of the CDR3 is 13 residues. The CDR3 nucleotides read TGTGCCAGCAGTTTATTTTCCCAAGCTGAAGCTTTCTTT. It translates to CASSLFSQAEAFF.

The rearrangement links TRBV10-3 to TRBJ2-7, with TRBD1 matching over 7 bases. Losses at the gene ends were 6 bases for V and 6 bases for J; bases not matched to a gene: 2. Germline CDR1 reads ENHRY; CDR2 reads SYGVKD. CDR3 length equals 11 residues. The CDR3 coding sequence is TGTGCCATCAGAGGACAGGTCGAGCAGTACTTC. Its translation: CAIRGQVEQYF.

The table lists this clone with a count of one. The chain joins TRBV10-3 to TRBJ1-5; D remains unclear. The V end was cut by 5 bases, the J end by 2 bases, with 7 bases between. Germline V gives CDR1 ENHRY, CDR2 SYGVKD. The CDR3 covers 13 residues. This CDR3 is CAISLDGNQPQHF. The CDR3 DNA reads as TGTGCCATCAGTTTGGACGGCAATCAGCCCCAGCATTTT.

This rearrangement joins TRBV7-9 to TRBJ1-2; 8 bases agree with TRBD1. The CDR3 consists of 16 residues. Germline CDR1 SEHNR, CDR2 FQNEAQ (reference sequence). Trimming at V came to 5 bases and at J to 8 bases, leaving 16 bases not matched to a gene. In DNA form, the CDR3 reads TGTGCCAGCAGCCCAGGGGGCCAATTAAAAACGCGAGGCTACACCTTC. It specifies CASSPGGQLKTRGYTF.

The chain combines TRBV2 with TRBJ1-2; 9 nucleotides match TRBD1. Germline V gene lookup returns CDR1 SNHLY and CDR2 FYNNEI. V lost 1 base and J lost 4; bases outside the gene matches: 7. The CDR3 has 16 amino acids. The DNA for the CDR3 is TGTGCCAGCAGTGAAGTCCGGGACAGGGATCGCTATGGCTACACCTTC. Protein sequence: CASSEVRDRDRYGYTF.

The rearrangement uses TRBV19 and TRBJ2-7; 7 nucleotides match TRBD2. CDR3 length: 13 residues. V lost 1 base and J lost 6; bases outside the gene matches: 3. Germline values: CDR1 LNHDA, CDR2 SQIVND (reference sequence). The CDR3 DNA reads as TGTGCCAGTAGTATAGGGGAGGGGAGCGAGCAGTACTTC. Its translation: CASSIGEGSEQYF. Full variable domain (rest looked up from reference TRBV19 and TRBJ2-7): DGGITQSPKYLFRKEGQNVTLSCEQNLNHDAMYWYRQDPGQGLRLIYYSQIVNDFQKGDIAEGYSVSREKKESFPLTVTSAQKNPTAFYLCASSIGEGSEQYFGPGTRLTVT.

J is TRBJ2-5 and V is TRBV30; weak D call: TRBD2 (5 bases). Trimming took 2 bases from V and 5 from J, leaving 9 bases between them. The germline gives CDR1 GTSNPN, CDR2 SVGIG (reference sequence). The CDR3 sequence is 12 residues long. CDR3 DNA: TGTGCCTGGAGTACTCTAGCCGAGACCCAGTACTTC. Translated: CAWSTLAETQYF.

The chain couples TRBV20-1 to TRBJ2-7; perhaps D is TRBD1 or TRBD2 (6 bases each). Per germline, CDR1 DFQATT and CDR2 SNEGSKA (reference sequence). CDR3 length equals 11 residues. The V and J ends lost 3 bases and 6 bases respectively, with 9 bases between them. The CDR3 loop is CSASSGAEQYF. CDR3 sequence (DNA): TGCAGTGCTAGTTCGGGGGCCGAGCAGTACTTC.

The rearrangement uses TRBV7-9 and TRBJ2-7; TRBD2 matches at 7 bases. This CDR3 has 14 amino acids. The germline V gene encodes CDR1 SEHNR and CDR2 FQNEAQ (reference sequence). V gave up 5 bases and J gave up 0 bases; unmatched junction bases: 4. Here the CDR3 reads CASSTGGNSYEQYF. As DNA, the CDR3 is TGTGCCAGCAGCACCGGGGGGAACTCCTACGAGCAGTACTTC.

The rearrangement links TRBV19 to TRBJ1-1; D is uncertain. Germline CDR1 is LNHDA and CDR2 is SQIVND (reference sequence). This CDR3 contains 14 residues. Trimming took 4 bases from V and 5 from J, leaving 14 bases between them. The CDR3 DNA sequence: TGTGCCAGTAGTAATTGGGGTATTAATACTGAAGCTTTCTTT. This encodes CASSNWGINTEAFF.

This clone was observed a handful of times. The chain joins TRBV4-3 to TRBJ1-2; weak D call: TRBD1 (5 bases). In germline, CDR1 is LGHNA, CDR2 YSLEER. There are 15 residues in the CDR3. Trimming took 0 bases from V and 5 from J, leaving 13 bases between them. The CDR3 coding sequence is TGCGCCAGCAGCCAAGACGTGGCAGGGCCTTATGGCTACACCTTC. Its translation is CASSQDVAGPYGYTF.